Presented here are 27 T cell receptor beta chains from one specimen sequenced in a study of a mutant IDH1 vaccine in newly diagnosed glioma. Produced via immunoSEQ multiplex PCR; TCRdb's table is partial and in-frame only. Here the sample spans about 60,000 clones, about 88% being singletons. Noted time point: week 11, during vaccination. One vaccine dose held 300 ug of mutant IDH1 20-mer peptide and came with topical imiquimod. No antigens are known for them. The specimen was PBMCs, collected from a glioma patient whose treatment included an IDH1 peptide vaccine. Receptors originate from a woman between 50 and 59 years old with glioma.

The chain has TRBV2 and TRBJ1-2; D is uncertain. Looked up from germline, CDR1 is SNHLY and CDR2 is FYNNEI. This CDR3 comprises 11 residues. Trimming cost V 5 bases and J 6 bases, with 7 bases left between them. The CDR3 DNA follows: TGTGCCAGCAGTAATTCCCATGGCTACACCTTC. As protein: CASSNSHGYTF. Variable domain in full (rest from reference TRBV2 and TRBJ1-2): EPEVTQTPSHQVTQMGQEVILRCVPISNHLYFYWYRQILGQKVEFLVSFYNNEISEKSEIFDDQFSVERPDGSNFTLKIRSTKLEDSAMYFCASSNSHGYTFGSGTRLTVV.

This chain uses TRBV9 with TRBJ2-5, with TRBD2 matching over 9 bases. With 0 bases clipped from V and 5 bases from J, the junction kept 2 bases outside the gene matches. This CDR3 is 14 amino acids long. The germline gives CDR1 SGDLS, CDR2 YYNGEE. CDR3 nucleotides: TGTGCCAGCAGCGTAGCTACTAGCGGGGAGACCCAGTACTTC. Encoded protein: CASSVATSGETQYF.

This chain links TRBV18 with TRBJ2-7; tentatively, D is TRBD1 (6 bases). The CDR3 contains 15 residues. The germline gives CDR1 KGHSH, CDR2 LQKENI. The V end lost 4 bases, the J end lost 2 bases, and 15 bases lay between the germline ends. Here the CDR3 reads CASSQRTVSAYEQYF. The CDR3 nucleotides are TGTGCCAGCTCACAGCGGACAGTTTCCGCCTACGAGCAGTACTTC.

The V call is TRBV28, the J call TRBJ2-7; D is undetermined. The CDR3 has 14 residues. In germline, CDR1 is MDHEN, CDR2 SYDVKM. V lost 3 bases to trimming and J lost 2 bases, with 11 bases between them. In nucleotides, the CDR3 is TGTGCCAGCAGTTTGCCAGGAAAGGCCTACGAGCAGTACTTC. Translating gives CASSLPGKAYEQYF.

The rearrangement links TRBV2 to TRBJ1-2; no reliable D call. Germline V gene lookup returns CDR1 SNHLY and CDR2 FYNNEI. The CDR3 covers 12 residues. Trimming took off 6 bases at V and 2 bases at J, with 7 bases between the two ends. The CDR3 bases are TGTGCCAGCAGACTTATAAACTATGGCTACACCTTC. Protein product: CASRLINYGYTF.

The chain employs TRBV27 and TRBJ1-1; TRBD1 might be the D (5 bases). This CDR3 spans 16 amino acids. Trimming shortened V by 4 bases and J by 0 bases, and 15 bases separated the two germline ends. Germline V gene lookup returns CDR1 MNHEY and CDR2 SMNVEV (reference sequence). DNA of the CDR3: TGTGCCAGCAGTTCCCGGGGCCTTACCATGAACACTGAAGCTTTCTTT. This codes for CASSSRGLTMNTEAFF.

This clone was detected once. V usage is TRBV5-1 and J usage is TRBJ1-6, with D perhaps TRBD1 (5 bases). With 2 bases removed from V and 5 bases from J, the gap between germline ends came to 11 bases. This CDR3 is 15 amino acids long. Germline loops: CDR1 SGHRS, CDR2 YFSETQ. CDR3 sequence (DNA): TGCGCCAGCAGCTTTTCGGGACCGGATAATTCACCCCTCCACTTT. Protein: CASSFSGPDNSPLHF.

The chain joins TRBV10-3 to TRBJ2-5; 7 positions match TRBD1. This CDR3 region has 14 residues. Germline trimming cut 6 bases from V and 0 bases from J; bases unmatched to any gene: 4. The germline gives CDR1 ENHRY, CDR2 SYGVKD. CDR3 DNA: TGTGCCATCAGGTTGGACAGGAACCAAGAGACCCAGTACTTC. Translated, it gives CAIRLDRNQETQYF.

CDR3 nucleotides: TGTGCCAGCAGCCGTGACAGTTACCAAGAGACCCAGTACTTC. Residues: CASSRDSYQETQYF. V is TRBV5-8 and J is TRBJ2-5, with a possible D match to TRBD1 (5 bases). CDR1 is SGHTS and CDR2 is YDEGEE in the germline V gene. V was cut by 4 bases and J by 0 bases, with 10 bases left in between. The CDR3 runs to 14 residues.

This clone occurred a few times. The J gene is TRBJ1-5, the V gene TRBV10-3, with D maybe TRBD1 (5 bases). Between the trimmed V and J ends, which lost 3 bases and 3 bases, there was a span of 12 bases. The CDR3 covers 15 residues. CDR1 and CDR2 (germline): ENHRY, SYGVKD. The CDR3 DNA reads TGTGCCATCAGTGATTCGGGGGAATACAATCAGCCCCAGCATTTT. Its translation: CAISDSGEYNQPQHF.

The table lists this clone with a count of one. The rearrangement links TRBV5-1 to TRBJ2-3; TRBD2 matches at 11 bases. The CDR3 contains 15 residues. Germline assignment: CDR1 SGHRS and CDR2 YFSETQ. J lost 3 bases, V lost 4 bases, and 4 bases had no gene match. This CDR3 reads CASSVLAGVTDTQYF. The CDR3 bases are TGCGCCAGCAGCGTACTAGCGGGGGTGACAGATACGCAGTATTTT.

The chain joins TRBV19 to TRBJ1-6; maybe TRBD1 (6 bases). V was pared by 7 bases and J by 15 bases, with 19 bases between. The germline V gene has CDR1 LNHDA and CDR2 SQIVND (reference sequence). CDR3 length: 13 amino acids. CDR3 nucleotide sequence: TGTGCCAGTAAACGGACAGCCCTTCAGGACCTCCACTTT. It is translated as CASKRTALQDLHF.

The gene calls are TRBV7-9 and TRBJ1-2; 7 bases align to TRBD1. The ends lost 4 bases at V and 4 bases at J; junction bases unmatched: 9. CDR1 is SEHNR and CDR2 is FQNEAQ in the germline V gene (reference sequence). The CDR3 consists of 15 residues. This CDR3 is CASSSDRAPTYGYTF. The CDR3 coding sequence is TGTGCCAGCAGCTCAGACAGGGCTCCGACCTATGGCTACACCTTC.

The chain uses TRBV11-2 and TRBJ2-7, with D tentatively TRBD2 (6 bases). Per germline, CDR1 SGHAT and CDR2 FQNNGV. Trimming removed 0 bases from V and 3 bases from J, with 18 bases in between. CDR3 size: 17 residues. The CDR3 region is CASSLDKASASLYEQYF. DNA of the CDR3: TGTGCCAGCAGCTTAGATAAGGCTAGCGCGAGCCTCTACGAGCAGTACTTC.

This clone occurred once. This sequence joins TRBV29-1 and TRBJ1-3; unclear D gene. The germline CDR1 and CDR2 sequences are SQVTM and ANQGSEA. The CDR3 is 12 amino acids. The ends were cut back, 4 bases at V and 3 bases at J, with 7 bases in the middle. In nucleotides, the CDR3 is TGCAGCGTTGGGGCACTTGGAAACACCATATATTTT. Translation gives CSVGALGNTIYF.

V usage is TRBV4-1 and J usage is TRBJ1-5; 7 bases match TRBD1. The germline gives CDR1 MGHRA, CDR2 YSYEKL. V gave up 3 bases and J gave up 1 base; unmatched junction bases: 3. The CDR3 has 15 residues. DNA for the CDR3: TGCGCCAGCAGCCAGGGGGACAGAAGCAATCAGCCCCAGCATTTT. It specifies CASSQGDRSNQPQHF.

The chain recombines TRBV5-3 with TRBJ1-1; D unresolved. TRBV5-3 is annotated as an ORF whose role is uncertain. The CDR3 is 17 amino acids. The V gene lost 1 base and the J gene lost 1 base, with 17 bases spanning the gap. The CDR3 protein is CARSLLGQRIGNTEAFF. CDR3 nucleotide sequence: TGTGCCAGAAGCTTGCTCGGCCAGCGGATTGGGAACACTGAAGCTTTCTTT.

This clone was detected once. V usage is TRBV4-2 and J usage is TRBJ1-4; D perhaps matches TRBD1 (6 bases). V was clipped by 4 bases and J by 7 bases, with 16 bases between them. The CDR3 covers 15 residues. The germline CDR1 and CDR2 sequences are LGHNA and YNFKEQ. As DNA, the CDR3 is TGTGCCAGCAGCCCGGAATTGGGGGCGGGTGAAAAACTGTTTTTT. It encodes CASSPELGAGEKLFF.

The chain carries TRBV5-6 and TRBJ2-6, with D tentatively TRBD1 (6 bases). The germline V and J ends were trimmed by 4 bases and 0 bases, with 11 bases remaining between them. The CDR3 consists of 16 residues. Germline CDR1 SGHDT, CDR2 YYEEEE. The CDR3 reads CASSQRTVSGANVLTF. The CDR3 bases are TGTGCCAGCAGCCAAAGGACAGTCTCTGGGGCCAACGTCCTGACTTTC.

This rearrangement joins TRBV21-1 to TRBJ1-1; TRBD1 is taken as the D call from the table, unchecked against the DNA. TRBV21-1 is marked as a pseudogene. CDR3 length: 16 residues. In nucleotides, the CDR3 is TGTGCCAGCAGGACAGGGGGTCATCTTTCGAACACTGAAGCTTTCTTT. Translated, it gives CASRTGGHLSNTEAFF.

This clone was recorded at least ten times. J is TRBJ1-5 and V is TRBV4-1, with D maybe TRBD1 (6 bases). CDR3 length: 15 amino acids. The germline V gene has CDR1 MGHRA and CDR2 YSYEKL. V lost 3 bases and J lost 7, with 16 bases in between. The CDR3 DNA is TGCGCCAGCAGCCACGTCACAGGGCAGGGACAGCCCCAGCATTTT. Its translation: CASSHVTGQGQPQHF.

This clone is classed as medium-sized (0.01 to 0.1%). V and J are TRBV4-1 and TRBJ1-4; D gene unclear. V dropped 5 bases and J dropped 7 bases, with 11 bases sitting between them. Looked up from germline, CDR1 is MGHRA and CDR2 is YSYEKL. The CDR3 is made up of 13 amino acids. This CDR3 is CASSLREPEKLFF. In nucleotides, the CDR3 is TGCGCCAGCAGCTTGCGGGAGCCTGAAAAACTGTTTTTT.

This clone was seen a single time. The chain is built from TRBV6-6 and TRBJ1-5, with D unresolved. Germline V gives CDR1 MNHNY, CDR2 SVGAGI (reference sequence). The CDR3 has 14 residues. The V and J ends lost 10 bases and 3 bases respectively, with 16 bases between them. The CDR3 coding sequence is TGTGCCATCTCCGCAGAGACCTTCAATCAGCCCCAGCATTTT. Residues: CAISAETFNQPQHF.

This clone was counted between two and nine times. The V and J genes are TRBV19 and TRBJ1-1, with D unresolved. V lost 1 base and J lost 1, with 10 bases in between. The CDR3 covers 15 residues. Germline lookup yields CDR1 LNHDA and CDR2 SQIVND (reference sequence). The CDR3 DNA is TGTGCCAGTAGTATAGGAATGCGGACGAACACTGAAGCTTTCTTT. Translated, it gives CASSIGMRTNTEAFF.

The chain employs TRBV20-1 and TRBJ2-3; no firm D call. This CDR3 has 10 amino acids. The germline gives CDR1 DFQATT, CDR2 SNEGSKA (reference sequence). V was clipped by 6 bases and J by 3 bases, with 4 bases between them. CDR3 amino acids: CSAGTDTQYF. The CDR3 DNA reads TGCAGTGCCGGGACAGATACGCAGTATTTT.

The genes are TRBV7-9 and TRBJ1-1; D gene unclear. This CDR3 region has 13 residues. V was trimmed by 5 bases and J by 1 base, leaving 8 bases between them. Germline lookup yields CDR1 SEHNR and CDR2 FQNEAQ (reference sequence). Written as DNA, the CDR3 is TGTGCCAGCAGCCGGCTAGCGAACACTGAAGCTTTCTTT. The encoded protein is CASSRLANTEAFF.

The chain couples TRBV6-6 to TRBJ2-4; D not resolved. Germline loops: CDR1 MNHNY, CDR2 SVGAGI (reference sequence). V was trimmed by 3 bases and J by 5 bases, leaving 5 bases between them. This CDR3 has 12 residues. The CDR3 DNA reads TGTGCCAGCAGTTATTACGAAAACATTCAGTACTTC. The encoded protein is CASSYYENIQYF.